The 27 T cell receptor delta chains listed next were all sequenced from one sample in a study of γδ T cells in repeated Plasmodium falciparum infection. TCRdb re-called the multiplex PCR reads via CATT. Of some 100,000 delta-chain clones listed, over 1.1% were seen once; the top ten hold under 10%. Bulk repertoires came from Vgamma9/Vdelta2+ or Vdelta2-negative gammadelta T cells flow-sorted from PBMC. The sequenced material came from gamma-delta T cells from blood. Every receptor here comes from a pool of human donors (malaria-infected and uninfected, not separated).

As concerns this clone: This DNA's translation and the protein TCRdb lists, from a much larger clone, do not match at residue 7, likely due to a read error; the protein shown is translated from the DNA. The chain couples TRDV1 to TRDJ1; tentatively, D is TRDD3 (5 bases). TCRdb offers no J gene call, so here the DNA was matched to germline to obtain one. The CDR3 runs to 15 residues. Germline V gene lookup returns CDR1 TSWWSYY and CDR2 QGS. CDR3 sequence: CALSVGGWGTDKLIF. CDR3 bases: TGTGCCTTATCGGTAGGGGGTTGGGGCACCGATAAACTCATCTTT.

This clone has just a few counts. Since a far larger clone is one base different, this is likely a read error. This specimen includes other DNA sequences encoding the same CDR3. The chain's CDR3 is CALGELPLLSNPWGSHYTDKLIF. CDR3 nucleotide sequence: TGTGCTCTTGGGGAACTTCCGTTACTTTCGAACCCTTGGGGATCCCATTACACCGATAAACTCATCTTT. The V gene is TRDV1, the J gene TRDJ1; a possible D gene is TRDD3 (6 bases). The J gene is absent in TCRdb and was assigned here via DNA matching to germline. With 0 bases removed from V and 0 bases from J, the gap between germline ends came to 32 bases. CDR3 length: 23 amino acids. Germline V gene sequence: CDR1 TSWWSYY, CDR2 QGS.

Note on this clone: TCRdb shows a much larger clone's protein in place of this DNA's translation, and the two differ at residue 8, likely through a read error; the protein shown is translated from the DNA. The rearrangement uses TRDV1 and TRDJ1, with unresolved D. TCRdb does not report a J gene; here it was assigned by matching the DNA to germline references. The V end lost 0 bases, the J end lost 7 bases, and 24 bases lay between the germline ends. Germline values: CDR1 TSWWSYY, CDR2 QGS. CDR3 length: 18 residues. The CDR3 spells CALGELFSIPGESGKLIF. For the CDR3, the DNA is TGTGCTCTTGGGGAACTTTTCTCCATTCCGGGCGAATCTGGTAAACTCATCTTT.

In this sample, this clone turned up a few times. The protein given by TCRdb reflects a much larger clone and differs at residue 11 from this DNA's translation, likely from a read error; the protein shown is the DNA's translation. CDR3 sequence reads: CALGELKGDTGKLIF. The CDR3 DNA reads TGTGCTCTTGGGGAACTAAAAGGGGACACCGGTAAACTCATCTTT. The rearrangement links TRDV1 to TRDJ1; maybe TRDD3 (5 bases). Germline V gene sequence: CDR1 TSWWSYY, CDR2 QGS. This CDR3 is 15 amino acids long.

CDR3 nucleotide sequence: TGTGCTCTTGGGGAACTCTGGCTTCCTAACCGGCTGGGGGTTCCGATCACCGATAAACTCATCTTT. It translates to CALGELWLPNRLGVPITDKLIF. V usage is TRDV1 and J usage is TRDJ1, with D perhaps assigned TRDD2 or TRDD3 (7 bases each). Since TCRdb gives no J gene, matching the DNA to germline was used here to assign it. CDR3 length equals 22 residues. With 0 bases removed from V and 1 base from J, the gap between germline ends came to 30 bases. Per the germline V gene, CDR1 is TSWWSYY and CDR2 is QGS.

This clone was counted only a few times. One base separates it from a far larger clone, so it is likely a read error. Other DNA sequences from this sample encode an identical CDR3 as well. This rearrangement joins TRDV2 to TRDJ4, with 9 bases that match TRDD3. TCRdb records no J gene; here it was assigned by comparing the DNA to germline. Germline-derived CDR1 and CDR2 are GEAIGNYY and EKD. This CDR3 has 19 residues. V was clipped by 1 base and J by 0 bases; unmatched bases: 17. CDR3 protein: CACDTVTSRRLGDTRPLIF. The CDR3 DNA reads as TGTGCCTGTGACACGGTCACTTCGAGACGTTTGGGGGATACCAGACCCCTGATCTTT.

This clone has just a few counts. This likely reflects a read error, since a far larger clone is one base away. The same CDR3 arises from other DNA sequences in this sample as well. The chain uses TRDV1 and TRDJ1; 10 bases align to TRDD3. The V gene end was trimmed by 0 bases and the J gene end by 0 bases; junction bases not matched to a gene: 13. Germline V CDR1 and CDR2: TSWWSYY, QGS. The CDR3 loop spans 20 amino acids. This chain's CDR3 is CALGELGRWGILRYTDKLIF. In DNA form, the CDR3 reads TGTGCTCTTGGGGAACTTGGAAGATGGGGGATACTCAGGTACACCGATAAACTCATCTTT.

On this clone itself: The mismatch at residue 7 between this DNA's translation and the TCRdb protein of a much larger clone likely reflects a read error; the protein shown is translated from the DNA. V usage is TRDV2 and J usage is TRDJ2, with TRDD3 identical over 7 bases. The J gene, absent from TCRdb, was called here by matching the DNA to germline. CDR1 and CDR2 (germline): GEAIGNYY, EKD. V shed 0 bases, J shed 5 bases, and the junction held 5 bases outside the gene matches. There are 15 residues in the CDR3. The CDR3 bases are TGTGCCTGTGACACCGTACGGGGGGATACAGCACAACTCTTCTTT. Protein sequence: CACDTVRGDTAQLFF.

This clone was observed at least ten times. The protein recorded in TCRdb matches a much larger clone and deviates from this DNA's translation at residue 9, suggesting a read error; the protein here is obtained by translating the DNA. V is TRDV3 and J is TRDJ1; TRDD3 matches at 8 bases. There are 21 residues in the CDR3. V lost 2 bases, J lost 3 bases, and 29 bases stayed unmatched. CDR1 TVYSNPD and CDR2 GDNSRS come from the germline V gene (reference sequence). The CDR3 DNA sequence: TGTGCCTTTGAGCCGACCTGGGGGACTAAGGCCACTTCGCGGGCTTCCGATAAACTCATCTTT. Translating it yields CAFEPTWGTKATSRASDKLIF.

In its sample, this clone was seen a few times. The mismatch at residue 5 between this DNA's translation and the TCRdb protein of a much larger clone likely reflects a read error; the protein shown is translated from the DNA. The CDR3 nucleotides are TGTGCCTGTGACGGGCGGCTGGGGGATACGCGGAGAGGTAAACTCATCTTT. Translated, it gives CACDGRLGDTRRGKLIF. V usage is TRDV2 and J usage is TRDJ1, with 12 bases identical to TRDD3. The J gene, left out of TCRdb, was set here by checking the DNA against germline. CDR3 length: 17 residues. V shed 3 bases and J 7 bases; nucleotides not matched to a gene: 14. Germline-derived CDR1 and CDR2 are GEAIGNYY and EKD.

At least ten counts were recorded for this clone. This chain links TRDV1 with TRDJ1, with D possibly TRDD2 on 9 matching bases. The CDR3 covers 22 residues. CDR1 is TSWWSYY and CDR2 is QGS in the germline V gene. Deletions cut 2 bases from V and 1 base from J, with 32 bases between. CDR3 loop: CALGEEGAFLLLLGVSTDKLIF. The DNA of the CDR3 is TGTGCTCTTGGGGAAGAGGGGGCCTTCCTACTCTTACTGGGGGTTTCCACCGATAAACTCATCTTT.

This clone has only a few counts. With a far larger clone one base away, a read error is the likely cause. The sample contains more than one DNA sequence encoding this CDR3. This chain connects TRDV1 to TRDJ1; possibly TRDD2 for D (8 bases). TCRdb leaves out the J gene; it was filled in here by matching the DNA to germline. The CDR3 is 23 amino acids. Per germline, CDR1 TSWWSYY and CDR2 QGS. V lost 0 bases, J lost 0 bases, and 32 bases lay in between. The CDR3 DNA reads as TGTGCTCTTGGGGAACTAGAAGGCTTCCTACGTTCATACTGGGGAATACACACCGATAAACTCATCTTT. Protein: CALGELEGFLRSYWGIHTDKLIF.

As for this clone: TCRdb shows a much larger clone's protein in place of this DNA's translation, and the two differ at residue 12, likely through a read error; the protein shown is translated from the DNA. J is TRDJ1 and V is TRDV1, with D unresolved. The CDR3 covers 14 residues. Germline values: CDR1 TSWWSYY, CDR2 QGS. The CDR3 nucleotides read TGTGCTCTTGGGAATCCCCTTGGTGACGATAAACCCATCTTT. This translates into CALGNPLGDDKPIF.

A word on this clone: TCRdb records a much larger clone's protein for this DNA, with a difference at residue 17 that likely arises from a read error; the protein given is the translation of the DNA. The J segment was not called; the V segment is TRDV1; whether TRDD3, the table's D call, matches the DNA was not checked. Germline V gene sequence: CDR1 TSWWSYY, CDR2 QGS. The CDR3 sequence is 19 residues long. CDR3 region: CALGERWGPSGDDTDKPIF. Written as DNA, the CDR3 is TGTGCTCTTGGGGAAAGGTGGGGGCCTTCAGGGGACGACACCGATAAACCCATCTTT.

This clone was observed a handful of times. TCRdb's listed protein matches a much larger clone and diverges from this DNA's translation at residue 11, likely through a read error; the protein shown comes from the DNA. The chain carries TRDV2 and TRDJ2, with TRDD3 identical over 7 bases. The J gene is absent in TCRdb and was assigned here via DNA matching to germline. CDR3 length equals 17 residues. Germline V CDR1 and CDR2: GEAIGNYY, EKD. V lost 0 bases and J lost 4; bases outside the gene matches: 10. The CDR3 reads CACDTVGGSASTAQLFF. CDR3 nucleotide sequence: TGTGCCTGTGACACCGTAGGGGGATCTGCTTCGACAGCACAACTCTTCTTT.

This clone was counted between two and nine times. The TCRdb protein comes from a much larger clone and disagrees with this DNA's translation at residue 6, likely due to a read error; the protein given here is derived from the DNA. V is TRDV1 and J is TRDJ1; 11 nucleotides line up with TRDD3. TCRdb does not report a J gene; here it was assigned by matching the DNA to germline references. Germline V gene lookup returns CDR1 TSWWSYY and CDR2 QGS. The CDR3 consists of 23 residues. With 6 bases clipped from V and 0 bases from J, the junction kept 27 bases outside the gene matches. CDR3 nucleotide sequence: TGTGCTCTTGGAGGGGGCGTTTCTTTTTACTGGGGGATAAGAGGAACTTACACCGATAAACTCATCTTT. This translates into CALGGGVSFYWGIRGTYTDKLIF.

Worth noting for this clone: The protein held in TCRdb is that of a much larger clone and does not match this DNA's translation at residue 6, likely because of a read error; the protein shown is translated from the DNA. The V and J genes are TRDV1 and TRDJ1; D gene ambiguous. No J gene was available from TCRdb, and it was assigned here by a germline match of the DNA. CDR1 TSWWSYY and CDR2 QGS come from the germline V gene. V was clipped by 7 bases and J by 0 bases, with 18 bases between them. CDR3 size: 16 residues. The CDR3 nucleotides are TGTGCTCTTGTTACGATTCGACCACTGTACACCGATAAACTCATCTTT. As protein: CALVTIRPLYTDKLIF.

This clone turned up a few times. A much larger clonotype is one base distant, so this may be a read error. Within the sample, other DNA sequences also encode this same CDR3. CDR3 nucleotides: TGTGCTCTTGGGGAGCGCCGCCTTCCTAAATTACACTGGGGGCCTTGGGCAGATAAACTCATCTTT. Amino acids: CALGERRLPKLHWGPWADKLIF. This chain joins TRDV1 and TRDJ1; D is perhaps TRDD2 or TRDD3 (8 bases each). Trimming stripped 3 bases from V and 5 bases from J, with 37 bases between. Germline-derived CDR1 and CDR2 are TSWWSYY and QGS. The CDR3 consists of 22 residues.

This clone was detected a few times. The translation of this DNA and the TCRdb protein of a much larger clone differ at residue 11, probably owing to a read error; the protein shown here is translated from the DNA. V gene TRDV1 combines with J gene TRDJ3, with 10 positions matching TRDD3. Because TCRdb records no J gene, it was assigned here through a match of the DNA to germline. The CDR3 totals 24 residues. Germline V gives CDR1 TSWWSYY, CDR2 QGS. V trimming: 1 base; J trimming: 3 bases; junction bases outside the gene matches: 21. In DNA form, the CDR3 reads TGTGCTCTTGGGGAACGCCGCCCCATGGACCGGGGGATACGCTTCGGCTGGGACACCCGACAGATGTTTTTC. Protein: CALGERRPMDRGIRFGWDTRQMFF.

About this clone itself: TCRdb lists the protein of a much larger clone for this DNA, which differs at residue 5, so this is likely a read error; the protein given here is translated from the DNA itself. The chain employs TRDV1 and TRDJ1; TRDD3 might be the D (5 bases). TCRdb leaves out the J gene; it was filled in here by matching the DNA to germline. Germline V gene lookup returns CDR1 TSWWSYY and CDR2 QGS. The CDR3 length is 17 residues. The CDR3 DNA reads TGTGCTCTTGGGAAACTCAGGCCCGGCGGGGGCCACTTTAAACTCATCTTT. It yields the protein CALGKLRPGGGHFKLIF.

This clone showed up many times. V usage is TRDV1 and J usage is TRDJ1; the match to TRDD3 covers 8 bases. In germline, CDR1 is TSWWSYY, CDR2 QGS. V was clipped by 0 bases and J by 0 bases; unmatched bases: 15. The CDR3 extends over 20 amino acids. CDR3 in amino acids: CALGELLVPYWGPHTDKLIF. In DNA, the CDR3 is TGTGCTCTTGGGGAACTATTAGTCCCGTACTGGGGGCCCCACACCGATAAACTCATCTTT.

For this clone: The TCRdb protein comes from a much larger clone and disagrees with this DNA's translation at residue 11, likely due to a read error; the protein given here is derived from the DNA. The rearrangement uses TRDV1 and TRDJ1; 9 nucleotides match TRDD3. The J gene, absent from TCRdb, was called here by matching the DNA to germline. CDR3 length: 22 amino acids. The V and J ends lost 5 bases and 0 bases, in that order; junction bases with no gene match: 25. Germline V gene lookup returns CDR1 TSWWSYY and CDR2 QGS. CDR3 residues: CALGHFSLQPLYWGTYTDKLIF. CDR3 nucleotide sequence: TGTGCTCTTGGGCACTTTTCCCTCCAACCGTTGTACTGGGGGACTTACACCGATAAACTCATCTTT.

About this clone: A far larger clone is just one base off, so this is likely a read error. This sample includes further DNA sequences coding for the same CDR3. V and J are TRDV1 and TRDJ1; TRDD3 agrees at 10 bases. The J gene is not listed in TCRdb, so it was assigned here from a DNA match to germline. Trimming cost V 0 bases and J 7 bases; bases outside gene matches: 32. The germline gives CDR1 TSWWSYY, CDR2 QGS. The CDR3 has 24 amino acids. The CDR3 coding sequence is TGTGCTCTTGGGGAACTAGTCCCACGGCATTTTCCTACCAACCGCTGGGGGATAAAGGGTAAACTCATCTTT. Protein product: CALGELVPRHFPTNRWGIKGKLIF.

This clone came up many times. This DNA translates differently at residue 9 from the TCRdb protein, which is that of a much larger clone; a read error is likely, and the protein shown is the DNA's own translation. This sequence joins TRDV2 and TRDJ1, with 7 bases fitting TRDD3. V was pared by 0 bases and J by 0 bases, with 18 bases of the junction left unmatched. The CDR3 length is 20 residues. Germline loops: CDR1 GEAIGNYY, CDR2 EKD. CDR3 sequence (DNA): TGTGCCTGTGACACCATACGGGTTACGGGGGATGCAATTTACACCGATAAACTCATCTTT. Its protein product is CACDTIRVTGDAIYTDKLIF.

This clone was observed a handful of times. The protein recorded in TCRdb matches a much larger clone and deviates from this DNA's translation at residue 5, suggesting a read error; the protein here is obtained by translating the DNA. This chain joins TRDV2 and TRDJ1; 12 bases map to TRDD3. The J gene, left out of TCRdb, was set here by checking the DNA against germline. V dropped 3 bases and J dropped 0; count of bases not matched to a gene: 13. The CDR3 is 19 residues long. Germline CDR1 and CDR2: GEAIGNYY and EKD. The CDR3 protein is CACDVLPTGGYSYTDKLIF. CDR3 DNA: TGTGCCTGTGACGTGCTCCCAACTGGGGGATACTCCTACACCGATAAACTCATCTTT.

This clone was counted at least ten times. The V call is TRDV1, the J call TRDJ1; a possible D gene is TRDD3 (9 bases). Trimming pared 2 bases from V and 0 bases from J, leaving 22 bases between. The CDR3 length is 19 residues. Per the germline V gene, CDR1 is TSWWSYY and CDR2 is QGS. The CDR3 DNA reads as TGTGCTCTTGGGGAATACTTCCTACGGGGGATACTTAACACCGATAAACTCATCTTT. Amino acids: CALGEYFLRGILNTDKLIF.

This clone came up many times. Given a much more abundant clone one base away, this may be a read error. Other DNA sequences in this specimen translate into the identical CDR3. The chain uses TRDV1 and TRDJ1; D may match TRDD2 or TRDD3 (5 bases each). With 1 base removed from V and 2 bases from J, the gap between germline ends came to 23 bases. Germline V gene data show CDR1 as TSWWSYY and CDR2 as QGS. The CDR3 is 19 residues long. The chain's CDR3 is CALGEPHFHTSWETDKLIF. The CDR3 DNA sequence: TGTGCTCTTGGGGAACCCCACTTCCACACTAGCTGGGAGACCGATAAACTCATCTTT.